This T cell receptor beta chain was retrieved from a study of cytomegalovirus exposure and HLA in healthy donors (dated by TCRdb to 2017 to 2019). Regarding the complete study: In an earlier analysis of 550 to 750 of the donors, 250 to 300 Gb of sequence data and roughly 100 million unique TCR beta sequences from about 190 million T cells were reported. Around 320 gigabases of sequencing data and tens of millions of unique TCR sequences were included in an early release covering about 700 HLA-typed donors. Of the roughly 400 genotyped donors, about 80% fell in the genetic ancestry cluster associated with self-reported Caucasian donors. The study aimed to test whether signatures of past pathogen exposure could be identified by cataloging public T cell receptors. The T cell repertoires of 550 to 850 subjects were profiled by immunosequencing and related to cytomegalovirus serostatus. In addition to the first cohort of 666 subjects, a separate validation cohort of 120 different subjects was used. High-throughput TCR immunosequencing, statistical association of individual TCRs with disease status, and machine learning were combined to predict cytomegalovirus infection status. To study patterns of TCR occurrence, a later analysis re-analyzed previously published TCR beta repertoires from 700 or so donors and added high-resolution HLA genotyping. The later analysis used no new phenotypic data to find candidate immune exposures, relying instead on TCR beta sequences and their occurrence across donors. In an earlier analysis of 550 to 700 of the donors, high-throughput TCR beta sequencing was used to judge whether each TCR beta V gene segment behaved as functional or pseudogenic. Donor age, sex, ethnicity and CMV serostatus were compiled together with the repertoire data. A later genetic analysis used genome-wide SNP genotypes for 398 of the 666 donors, treating that subset as a discovery cohort. All discovery cohort repertoires had been generated on a single sequencing platform. Both class I and class II loci were covered by HLA typing, at four-digit resolution. Typing coverage varied by locus: roughly 629-630 donors for A, B, C, DRB1 and DQB1; roughly 510 for DQA1; around 570 for DPA1; under 490 for DPB1. About 5 DR-DQ haplotypes were handled as single units for association and clustering, since linkage in the cohort was strong. Among almost 400 genotyped donors of the cohort, an average of approximately 230,000 unique TCR beta nucleotide sequences were sequenced per donor, roughly 20% of them non-productive. The investigation overall reported the following: The authors suggested that the approach could potentially be generalized to other disease states and immunological phenotypes. According to a later genetic analysis, donors in an Asian-associated ancestry cluster had fewer N-insertions in productive TCRs than the approximately 690-donor mean. Broadly in line with IMGT annotations, most TCR beta V segments showed up in productive rearrangements about 87% or about 30% of the time in an earlier analysis of a few hundred of the donors. In a later analysis, several top co-occurrence clusters were reported to appear linked to parvovirus B19, influenza, CMV and Epstein-Barr virus. A later analysis associated 15,000 or so TCR beta sequences with specific HLA alleles at a false discovery rate of 0.05. A further reported finding was that TCR beta sequences accurately predicted the HLA-A and HLA-B alleles for most subjects in the first cohort. Because some donors lacked HLA typing at each locus, the association tests relied only on the typed subset. A later analysis found that HLA-associated TCR beta chains were more clonally expanded and had lower generation probabilities than equally common non-associated chains. Most CMV-associated TCR beta chains appeared to be HLA-restricted in a later analysis, and the HLA associations seemed to be driven largely by CMV exposure. While some public TCRs were present in many individuals, most TCR sequences turned up only very rarely across donors. An association between a missense DCLRE1C variant and V-gene and J-gene trimming of TCR beta chains was found in a later genetic analysis and replicated in an independent cohort. The presence/absence analyses assumed that sequencing depth was roughly uniform across donors, and that assumption may not be true. Correlated functional status among segregating V segments might reflect linkage disequilibrium, but an unknown experimental factor could not be ruled out. According to a later analysis, TCR association rates differed among HLA loci, with DRB1 alleles showing the most associated TCRs and HLA-C alleles showing the fewest. The classifier was reported to diagnose cytomegalovirus status with high specificity and sensitivity in both the original cohort and the validation cohort. For the cohort, immune exposure information was limited to CMV serostatus. Because the 87-base-pair reads could not distinguish some IMGT-functional V segments, including TRBV6-2 and TRBV6-3, those segments were excluded. The study gave a list of about 170 TCR beta chains associated with cytomegalovirus. The earlier analysis of nearly 600 of the donors excluded some 15 rarely observed V segments, including chromosome 9 orphons, because counts were too low. Strong co-occurrence of HLA alleles, especially DR and DQ, made assigning TCR associations to individual alleles difficult. In vitro tests confirmed that a few of the cytomegalovirus-associated TCR beta chains recognize cytomegalovirus antigens. A cluster of highly shared sequence variants was judged likely to represent a technical artifact of the sequencing pipeline. The cohort was sequenced for TCR beta chains only, and without alpha or paired-chain data the features that could be detected were limited.

The library came from the immunoSEQ multiplex PCR assay. The multiplex PCR relied on a mix of 60 forward primers for TCR Vbeta segments and 13 reverse primers for TCR Jbeta segments. The CDR3 region of rearranged TCR beta genes was amplified from genomic DNA with a multiplex PCR assay. The Illumina HiSeq System was used to sequence the amplified TCR beta libraries as 87-base-pair reads. The authors' pipeline ran thus. A later analysis tallied roughly 76 million unique TCR beta chains across the 700 or so repertoires, and 10 million to 11 million of those chains were shared by two or more donors. Raw reads were error-corrected and collapsed into unique sequences with a nearest-neighbor algorithm that merged closely related sequences to remove PCR and sequencing errors. To assign V, D and J gene segments, CDR3 sequences were aligned to IMGT reference sequences. For a sequence to be retained, a match of at least six nucleotides to both a V gene segment and a J gene segment was required. A rearrangement counted as productive if the CDR3 had no stop codons and remained in frame with V and J, and every other rearrangement counted as non-productive. CDR3 was defined according to IMGT convention as the region running from the second conserved V-encoded cysteine to the conserved J-encoded phenylalanine. Sequences without an unambiguous match to a single V gene segment were excluded from the earlier analysis of 587 of the donors. In an earlier analysis of several hundred of the donors, V segments were called functional above 56.7% productive rearrangements and were called segregating when the between-donor standard deviation exceeded 5%. A statistical classification framework was built to diagnose cytomegalovirus status from the catalog of TCR beta chain sequences. In a later analysis, V and J genes were assigned by comparing TCR nucleotide sequences against IMGT/GENE-DB human TR gene sequences. A later analysis assigned CDR3 sequences and most-parsimonious VDJ recombination scenarios with the TCRdist pipeline. A later analysis defined each TCR beta chain by its CDR3 amino acid sequence plus V-gene family, and excluded reads lacking a unique V-gene family. A later analysis removed 592 highly shared, low-generation-probability nucleotide sequences to deal with suspected cross-contamination and a sequencing artifact. In a later analysis, a clonal expansion index was calculated for each public chain from normalized within-repertoire ranks of inferred template counts. Generation probabilities in a later analysis came from a VDJ recombination model fitted to out-of-frame rearrangements, and those results were checked against IGoR. In a later analysis, TCR-TCR, TCR-HLA and TCR-CMV co-occurrence was scored with hypergeometric tests, and a repertoire-size bias correction was applied to TCR pairs. A later analysis estimated false discovery rates by permuting HLA or CMV assignments 20 times. A later analysis grouped co-occurring TCRs with DBSCAN, adding TCRdist sequence similarity when clustering within HLA-allele-positive subsets. Repertoires with fewer than 30,000 or more than 120,000 public chains, plus five repertoires with anomalous nucleotide sharing, were excluded from co-occurrence clustering. TCRdb stores this immuneACCESS table with in-frame sequences only. Part of the clones is absent; in the studies checked, under half of the shortfall reflects unresolved V genes, and no reason is known for the rest. V, J and clone size are taken as reported in that table, and D and trimming were inferred from the DNA itself. Present in this sample are approximately 140,000 clones, less than 80% of which were seen just once. 8.8% of the sample is held by the ten biggest clonotypes.

The V and J ends are trimmed by 0 bases and 1 base, leaving 9 bases between them. As encoded in the germline V gene, CDR1 is SGHTA while CDR2 is FQGTGA. Including the terminal cysteine and phenylalanine, the CDR3 comprises 15 residues. Just CDR3 DNA is preserved here, 45 bases in frame from base 1. Of note for this clone: It lacks a known antigen. Per-base quality was not reported, and no clone a single base away is much larger than it.

In total, roughly 670 healthy bone marrow donors made up the cohort. At the time of sampling, all cohort members were nominally healthy, though unrecorded immune exposures were likely present. The donor was CMV seropositive and belonged to the group of 250 to 300 seropositive cohort members. A peripheral blood sample was collected from each donor, and TCR beta sequencing was performed on peripheral blood mononuclear cells. The Qiagen DNeasy Blood Extraction Kit was used to extract genomic DNA from the blood cell samples. This TCR was recovered from a woman aged 50 to 65 in good health and CMV-seropositive. Sequencing was done on a sample of PBMCs. Recombination linked TRBV7-3 to TRBJ1-1; matching of 6 bases hints at TRBD1 as the D gene. CDR3 sequence: CASSLTPGQNTEAFF. The nucleotide sequence is given as TGTGCCAGCAGCTTAACCCCGGGACAGAACACTGAAGCTTTCTTT.